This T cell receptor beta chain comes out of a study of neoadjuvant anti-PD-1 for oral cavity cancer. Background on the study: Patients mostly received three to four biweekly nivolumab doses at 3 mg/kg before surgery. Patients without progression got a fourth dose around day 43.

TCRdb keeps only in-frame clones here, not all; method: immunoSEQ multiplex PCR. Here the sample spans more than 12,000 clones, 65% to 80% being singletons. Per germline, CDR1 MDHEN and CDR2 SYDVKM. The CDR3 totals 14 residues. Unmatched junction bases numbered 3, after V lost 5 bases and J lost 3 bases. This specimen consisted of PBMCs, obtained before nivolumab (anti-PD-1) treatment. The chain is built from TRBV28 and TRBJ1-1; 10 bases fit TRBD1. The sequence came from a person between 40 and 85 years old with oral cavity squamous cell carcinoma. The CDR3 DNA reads TGTGCCAGCAGTACCGGACAGGGGGACACTGAAGCTTTCTTT. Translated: CASSTGQGDTEAFF. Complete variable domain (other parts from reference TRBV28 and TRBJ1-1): DVKVTQSSRYLVKRTGEKVFLECVQDMDHENMFWYRQDPGLGLRLIYFSYDVKMKEKGDIPEGYSVSREKKERFSLILESASTNQTSMYLCASSTGQGDTEAFFGQGTRLTVV.